The rows below give T cell receptor beta chains drawn from one sample of a study of OX40 agonist ivuxolimab in advanced cancers. Assay used: immunoSEQ multiplex PCR; TCRdb lists only in-frame clones, some missing. Here the sample spans about 73,000 clones, 90% being singletons. The sequencing used CD4+ or CD8+ T cells sorted from blood, collected in a trial of the OX40 agonist ivuxolimab. Source of these receptors: an adult with an advanced solid tumor such as melanoma, head and neck, liver or kidney cancer. Both conserved end residues are part of each CDR3. Fields, in order: J gene, clone size, D gene, V gene, CDR3 protein, CDR3 DNA. D genes are given only for firm matches. Size is omitted from some rows. Given values are once, few, many or a class for expanded clones.

TRBJ2-7 | NA | NA | TRBV19 | CASSGRASYEQYF | TGTGCCAGTAGCGGCCGGGCCTCCTACGAGCAGTACTTC
TRBJ2-5 | NA | NA | TRBV5-1 | CASSSGTKETQYF | TGCGCCAGCAGCTCCGGAACCAAAGAGACCCAGTACTTC
TRBJ2-1 | NA | TRBD2 | TRBV19 | CASSTGTSGSYNEQFF | TGTGCCAGTAGTACCGGGACTAGCGGGAGTTACAATGAGCAGTTCTTC
TRBJ2-2 | few | NA | TRBV4-3 | CASSREEEGRLFF | TGCGCCAGCAGCCGCGAGGAGGAAGGGAGGCTGTTTTTT
TRBJ2-5 | NA | NA | TRBV7-2 | CASSLNRETQYF | TGTGCCAGCAGCTTAAATCGAGAGACCCAGTACTTC
TRBJ1-2 | NA | NA | TRBV4-1 | CASSQEHSHLRNYGYTF | TGCGCCAGCAGCCAAGAGCACAGTCACTTAAGAAACTATGGCTACACCTTC
TRBJ1-5 | NA | NA | TRBV6-1 | CASSDRGWGQPQHF | TGTGCCAGCAGTGACAGGGGCTGGGGACAGCCCCAGCATTTT
TRBJ2-3 | NA | TRBD2 | TRBV4-3 | CASSQDGSSGGTQYF | TGCGCCAGCAGCCAAGACGGGTCCAGCGGGGGTACGCAGTATTTT
TRBJ1-4 | NA | NA | TRBV7-7 | CASSAGPNNEKLFF | TGTGCTAGCAGCGCGGGACCGAACAATGAAAAACTGTTTTTT
TRBJ2-1 | NA | NA | TRBV11-2 | CASTNSGQRNEQFF | TGTGCCAGCACCAACTCAGGACAAAGAAATGAGCAGTTCTTC
TRBJ2-2 | NA | TRBD2 | TRBV5-4 | CASSSGLAGADTGELFF | TGTGCCAGCAGCTCGGGACTAGCGGGAGCCGACACCGGGGAGCTGTTTTTT
TRBJ2-7 | NA | TRBD1 | TRBV28 | CASSLVDRDNEQYF | TGTGCCAGCAGTTTAGTTGACAGGGACAACGAGCAGTACTTC
TRBJ2-3 | NA | TRBD2 | TRBV2 | CASSTLSGIDTQYF | TGTGCCAGCAGTACTCTAAGCGGGATAGATACGCAGTATTTT
TRBJ2-7 | NA | TRBD1 | TRBV19 | CASSPQLGQGFYEQYF | TGTGCCAGTAGTCCCCAACTGGGACAGGGGTTCTACGAGCAGTACTTC
TRBJ2-7 | NA | TRBD2 | TRBV11-1 | CASSPRTSGSYEQYF | TGTGCCAGCAGCCCTCGGACTAGCGGCTCCTACGAGCAGTACTTC
TRBJ2-7 | NA | TRBD2 | TRBV28 | CASGGLGATYEQYF | TGTGCCTCGGGGGGGCTTGGTGCCACCTACGAGCAGTACTTC
TRBJ1-2 | once | NA | TRBV28 | CASSSGLYGYTF | TGTGCCAGCAGTTCGGGTCTCTATGGCTACACCTTC
TRBJ2-7 | NA | NA | TRBV2 | CASSDRLRGRNYEQYF | TGTGCCAGCAGTGACCGCCTCAGGGGGAGGAACTACGAGCAGTACTTC
TRBJ1-4 | NA | NA | TRBV7-2 | CASSRTPGPVNEKLFF | TGTGCCAGCAGCCGGACCCCGGGACCGGTTAATGAAAAACTGTTTTTT
TRBJ2-7 | few | NA | TRBV6-5 | CASSYPRYEQYF | TGTGCCAGCAGTTACCCCAGGTACGAGCAGTACTTC
TRBJ2-7 | NA | TRBD1 | TRBV13 | CASSATGGSYEQYF | TGTGCCAGCAGCGCTACAGGGGGCTCCTACGAGCAGTACTTC
TRBJ1-1 | NA | NA | TRBV6-1 | CASSATRYQVTEAFF | TGTGCCAGCAGTGCGACTAGGTATCAAGTCACTGAAGCTTTCTTT
TRBJ1-6 | NA | NA | TRBV7-6 | CASSFGTLNSPLHF | TGTGCCAGCAGCTTCGGGACATTGAATTCACCCCTCCACTTT
TRBJ2-5 | NA | TRBD2 | TRBV30 | CAWRIAGAGETQYF | TGTGCCTGGAGAATAGCGGGAGCAGGGGAGACCCAGTACTTC
TRBJ1-3 | NA | NA | TRBV28 | CASRGSGNTIYF | TGTGCCAGCAGAGGTAGTGGAAACACCATATATTTT
TRBJ2-4 | NA | NA | TRBV7-8 | CASGPGAQLAWAKNIQYF | TGTGCCAGCGGCCCAGGGGCCCAACTAGCTTGGGCCAAAAACATTCAGTACTTC
TRBJ1-6 | NA | TRBD1 | TRBV2 | CASTTQGGGSPLHF | TGTGCCAGCACCACACAGGGGGGGGGTTCACCCCTCCACTTT
TRBJ2-7 | NA | TRBD2 | TRBV7-9 | CASSLSGVQSYEQYF | TGTGCCAGCAGCTTAAGCGGGGTACAGTCCTACGAGCAGTACTTC
TRBJ1-3 | NA | NA | TRBV5-8 | CASSPAGYSGNTIYF | TGTGCCAGCAGCCCGGCGGGCTACTCTGGAAACACCATATATTTT
TRBJ2-4 | once | NA | TRBV18 | CASSPSGIAKNIQYF | TGTGCCAGCTCACCTAGCGGAATAGCCAAAAACATTCAGTACTTC
TRBJ1-1 | few | TRBD1 | TRBV18 | CASSPTGGVEAFF | TGTGCCAGCTCACCGACAGGGGGCGTGGAAGCTTTCTTT
TRBJ2-1 | NA | NA | TRBV5-4 | CASSGNREHNEQFF | TGTGCCAGCAGCGGGAACAGGGAACACAATGAGCAGTTCTTC
TRBJ2-6 | NA | TRBD1 | TRBV7-8 | CASSFRDRPSGANVLTF | TGTGCCAGCAGCTTCCGGGACAGACCCTCTGGGGCCAACGTCCTGACTTTC